This T cell receptor (beta chain) originates from a study of T cells after yellow fever vaccination. Study-wide results and limits: A minor fraction of clonotypes spanned both CD4 and CD8 compartments. The presence of abundant clonotypes contaminating from the bulk population was possible in FACS-sorted repertoires. Detected again after the booster were most primary-vaccination clones, at about 96% CD4 and roughly 88% CD8.

TCRdb re-derived calls from the 5' RACE reads in MiXCR, one entry per CDR3 protein. The sample contains some 240,000 distinct CDR3 sequences, 2.5% to 3.5% of which appear only once. This clonotype was seen many times. Its antigen is currently unknown. The CDR3 runs 13 residues. V lost 6 bases, J lost 7 bases, and 12 bases lay in between. This chain connects TRBV12-3 or TRBV12-4 to TRBJ1-4; TRBD1 is a possible D gene (5 bases). The clonotype originates from a man aged 18 to 29 who received the YFV17D yellow fever vaccine. The sample here was CD4+ T cells sorted from PBMCs, taken 10 days after the yellow fever booster vaccination. CDR3 sequence reads: CASSGTRLEKLFF. The CDR3 nucleotides are TGTGCCAGCAGCGGGACTCGGCTTGAAAAACTGTTTTTT.